This T cell receptor beta chain is drawn from a study of response to subunit inactivated influenza vaccine. This clonotype was detected only a few times. Its antigen is as yet unknown. V was shortened by 8 bases and J by 2 bases, with 15 bases between the two germline ends. CDR1 MNHNS and CDR2 SASEGT come from the germline V gene. CDR3 length: 14 residues. TCRdb recomputed calls from the RT-PCR reads with MiXCR, one row per CDR3 protein. The sample includes about 800,000 distinct CDR3 sequences, around 21% of them seen just once. Study results and caveats: Each seasonal flu vaccination may recruit only limited new T cells, authors suggested.

The chain carries TRBV6-1 and TRBJ1-1; a possible D gene is TRBD1 (5 bases). Sequences were derived from PBMCs from blood, sampled 5 to 6 days after vaccination. This clonotype originated in a middle-aged man who received an inactivated influenza vaccine. The CDR3 DNA follows: TGTGCCAGCGCCGACCCAGACAGAAACACTGAAGCTTTCTTT. It is translated as CASADPDRNTEAFF.